Following are 27 T cell receptor beta chains from one sample sequenced in a study of identical twins. TCRdb redid the calling of the 5' RACE reads with MiXCR, one entry per CDR3 protein. The sample includes 690,000 or so distinct CDR3 sequences, 6% to 6.5% seen only once; the top ten take about 1.8%. Sequencing was carried out using naive T cells sorted from blood. The receptors here all came from a man in his late teens or twenties in good health.

This clonotype appeared a few times. J is TRBJ1-2 and V is TRBV12-3 or TRBV12-4; D perhaps matches TRBD1 (5 bases). This CDR3 spans 14 amino acids. Between the trimmed V and J ends, which lost 6 bases and 9 bases, there was a span of 20 bases. The CDR3 reads CASSPGLGPARYTF. The CDR3 DNA sequence: TGTGCCAGCAGCCCCGGTCTGGGGCCTGCGCGCTACACCTTC.

This clonotype was recorded many times. The chain is built from TRBV20-1 and TRBJ1-5, with 8 positions matching TRBD1. The germline V gene encodes CDR1 DFQATT and CDR2 SNEGSKA (reference sequence). This CDR3 spans 13 amino acids. After removal of 7 bases from V and 4 bases from J, the junction contained 6 bases not matched to a gene. This chain's CDR3 is CSVQDRENQPQHF. Here the CDR3 DNA reads TGCAGTGTCCAGGACAGGGAGAATCAGCCCCAGCATTTT.

The CDR3 loop is CASATEGAYGYTF. The CDR3 DNA reads as TGCGCCAGCGCCACGGAGGGGGCTTACGGCTACACCTTC. The J gene is TRBJ1-2, the V gene TRBV5-1, with 7 nucleotides matching TRBD1. The CDR3 is made up of 13 amino acids. The ends lost 7 bases at V and 8 bases at J; junction bases unmatched: 11. CDR1 is SGHRS, CDR2 YFSETQ, per germline.

The V and J genes are TRBV27 and TRBJ2-4; 9 nucleotides align to TRBD1. The V and J ends lost 7 bases and 3 bases, in that order; junction bases with no gene match: 7. This CDR3 comprises 15 residues. Per germline, CDR1 MNHEY and CDR2 SMNVEV (reference sequence). In DNA form, the CDR3 reads TGTGCCAGCAAAACTGACAGGGGGTACAAAAACATTCAGTACTTC. Its translation is CASKTDRGYKNIQYF.

This clonotype has just a few counts. The rearrangement uses TRBV7-9 and TRBJ2-5; tentative D call: TRBD2 (5 bases). The CDR3 runs 16 residues. V lost 1 base to trimming and J lost 4 bases, with 16 bases between them. Germline CDR1 SEHNR, CDR2 FQNEAQ (reference sequence). The CDR3: CASSLVAHGNLETQYF. The CDR3 bases are TGTGCCAGCAGCTTAGTAGCGCACGGGAACTTAGAGACCCAGTACTTC.

This clonotype came up many times. The chain is built from TRBV20-1 and TRBJ1-1; D not resolved. V lost 2 bases, J lost 5 bases, and 9 bases lay in between. Germline V CDR1 and CDR2: DFQATT, SNEGSKA (reference sequence). The CDR3 covers 12 residues. CDR3 nucleotide sequence: TGCAGTGCTAGAAGCTTAAAGACTGAAGCTTTCTTT. Translation: CSARSLKTEAFF.

Only a few counts were recorded for this clonotype. The gene calls are TRBV18 and TRBJ2-1; no reliable D call. Germline CDR1 is KGHSH and CDR2 is LQKENI. The CDR3 covers 11 residues. The ends were cut back, 2 bases at V and 8 bases at J, with 4 bases in the middle. The CDR3 here is CASSPKDEQFF. DNA of the CDR3: TGTGCCAGCTCACCAAAGGATGAGCAGTTCTTC.

This clonotype was seen more than once but under ten times. The chain recombines TRBV4-2 with TRBJ1-3; 7 nucleotides line up with TRBD1. Germline trimming cut 0 bases from V and 4 bases from J; bases unmatched to any gene: 9. Per germline, CDR1 LGHNA and CDR2 YNFKEQ. The CDR3 sequence is 17 residues long. The CDR3 sequence: CASSQELQGFRGNTIYF. As DNA, the CDR3 is TGTGCCAGCAGCCAAGAACTACAGGGGTTCAGAGGAAACACCATATATTTT.

V is TRBV2 and J is TRBJ2-3; 9 bases are a match to TRBD2. CDR1 is SNHLY, CDR2 FYNNEI, per germline. The CDR3 is 17 amino acids. V lost 4 bases to trimming and J lost 4 bases; unmatched junction nucleotides: 12. CDR3 nucleotides: TGTGCCAGCAGTGCCCGACTAGCGGAGGTGGGTGCAGATACGCAGTATTTT. Translated, it gives CASSARLAEVGADTQYF.

This clonotype appeared many times. The chain is built from TRBV4-3 and TRBJ2-1; tentatively, D is TRBD2 (6 bases). Germline V gene sequence: CDR1 LGHNA, CDR2 YSLEER. This CDR3 is built from 16 residues. Trimming left V 0 bases short and J 3 bases short, with 12 bases between. The CDR3: CASSQDQAGSYNEQFF. The DNA for the CDR3 is TGCGCCAGCAGCCAAGATCAGGCGGGGAGCTACAATGAGCAGTTCTTC.

The rearrangement links TRBV30 to TRBJ2-2; maybe TRBD2 (6 bases). The CDR3 runs to 14 residues. CDR1 GTSNPN and CDR2 SVGIG come from the germline V gene (reference sequence). V lost 0 bases, J lost 4 bases, and 9 bases lay in between. Here the CDR3 DNA reads TGTGCCTGGAGTGTGGAGCGGGCCACCGGGGAGCTGTTTTTT. As protein: CAWSVERATGELFF.

In this sample, this clonotype turned up many times. The gene calls are TRBV29-1 and TRBJ2-3; D is unresolved. CDR3 length: 14 amino acids. The germline V gene has CDR1 SQVTM and CDR2 ANQGSEA. V lost 3 bases to trimming and J lost 0 bases, with 10 bases between them. The CDR3 DNA sequence: TGCAGCGTTGATCGTGAGTTTAGCACAGATACGCAGTATTTT. Its translation is CSVDREFSTDTQYF.

This clonotype has just a few counts. CDR3 nucleotides: TGTGCCAGCAGTTTCAGCGACTTCCAAGAGACCCAGTACTTC. It yields the protein CASSFSDFQETQYF. This sequence joins TRBV12-3 or TRBV12-4 and TRBJ2-5; D is ambiguous. This CDR3 comprises 14 residues. The ends were cut back, 3 bases at V and 1 base at J, with 9 bases in the middle.

The table lists this clonotype with many counts. This sequence joins TRBV12-3 or TRBV12-4 and TRBJ1-2; perhaps TRBD1 as D (5 bases). CDR3 length equals 14 residues. V was shortened by 5 bases and J by 3 bases, with 13 bases between the two germline ends. CDR3 amino acids: CASSPTQGDYGYTF. In DNA form, the CDR3 reads TGTGCCAGCAGTCCCACCCAGGGTGACTATGGCTACACCTTC.

The J gene is TRBJ2-1, the V gene TRBV6-2 or TRBV6-3; TRBD2 might be the D (6 bases). CDR3 size: 12 residues. V lost 6 bases and J lost 9, with 12 bases in between. Germline CDR1 reads MNHEY; CDR2 reads SVGEGT. The CDR3 coding sequence is TGTGCCAGCAGGCTAGCGACGGGTGAGCAGTTCTTC. Protein: CASRLATGEQFF.

This clonotype was found many times. J is TRBJ1-5 and V is TRBV4-1, with 8 bases lining up with TRBD1. This CDR3 is 15 amino acids long. Germline V lookup: CDR1 MGHRA, CDR2 YSYEKL. Germline trimming cut 0 bases from V and 3 bases from J; bases unmatched to any gene: 1. The CDR3 protein is CASSQETGVNQPQHF. CDR3 nucleotides: TGCGCCAGCAGCCAAGAGACAGGGGTCAATCAGCCCCAGCATTTT.

CDR3 in amino acids: CASSLSAGGHEQYF. The CDR3 region has the DNA TGTGCCAGCAGTCTCTCAGCGGGAGGGCACGAGCAGTACTTC. V is TRBV28 and J is TRBJ2-7, with 10 bases fitting TRBD2. This CDR3 contains 14 residues. Germline CDR1 and CDR2: MDHEN and SYDVKM. Trimming cost V 5 bases and J 5 bases; bases outside gene matches: 6.

This clonotype appeared a few times. V and J are TRBV3-1 and TRBJ2-2, with TRBD2 matching over 10 bases. J gave up 1 base and V 3 bases, and 11 bases lay outside the gene matches. The germline V gene has CDR1 LGHDT and CDR2 YNNKEL (reference sequence). This CDR3 comprises 19 residues. The CDR3 protein is CASSHPPRWTSGNTGELFF. The CDR3, as DNA: TGTGCCAGCAGCCACCCACCACGATGGACTAGCGGGAACACCGGGGAGCTGTTTTTT.

The table lists this clonotype with a few counts. The chain employs TRBV2 and TRBJ2-1; no clear D. Trimming took 6 bases from V and 5 from J, leaving 11 bases between them. The germline V gene encodes CDR1 SNHLY and CDR2 FYNNEI. The CDR3 is 13 residues long. CDR3 protein: CASRLAADNEQFF. CDR3 DNA sequence: TGTGCCAGCAGGCTGGCGGCAGACAATGAGCAGTTCTTC.

This clonotype was detected many times. This chain connects TRBV20-1 to TRBJ1-2, with 11 bases matching TRBD1. Unmatched junction bases numbered 12, after V lost 4 bases and J lost 8 bases. The CDR3 extends over 15 amino acids. Per germline, CDR1 DFQATT and CDR2 SNEGSKA (reference sequence). For the CDR3, the DNA is TGCAGTGCTACTAGGCCACCAAGGACAGGGGGCGGCTACACCTTC. This encodes CSATRPPRTGGGYTF.

Many counts were recorded for this clonotype. The chain uses TRBV12-3 or TRBV12-4 and TRBJ1-1, with no clear D. The CDR3 runs 13 residues. V was shortened by 3 bases and J by 0 bases, with 5 bases between the two germline ends. The CDR3 protein is CASSFKMNTEAFF. The DNA for the CDR3 is TGTGCCAGCAGTTTTAAGATGAACACTGAAGCTTTCTTT.

This clonotype was seen many times. V usage is TRBV12-3 or TRBV12-4 and J usage is TRBJ2-1; D gene uncertain. The V and J ends lost 0 bases and 8 bases respectively, with 5 bases between them. The CDR3 spans 12 residues. CDR3 sequence reads: CASSLAVDEQFF. DNA for the CDR3: TGTGCCAGCAGTTTAGCGGTCGATGAGCAGTTCTTC.

This clonotype was counted a few times. The DNA of the CDR3 is TGTGCCAGCAGTTTAGTACAGGGGGCATACTACGAGCAGTACTTC. Its protein product is CASSLVQGAYYEQYF. The chain couples TRBV12-3 or TRBV12-4 to TRBJ2-7, with 9 bases matching TRBD1. V dropped 1 base and J dropped 3; count of bases not matched to a gene: 4. This CDR3 region has 15 residues.

This clonotype was picked up many times. The chain combines TRBV29-1 with TRBJ2-2, with 7 bases fitting TRBD1. The CDR3 loop spans 12 amino acids. The junction had 3 bases not matched to a gene; V was cut back by 4 bases and J by 7 bases. Germline V gene lookup returns CDR1 SQVTM and CDR2 ANQGSEA. The DNA for the CDR3 is TGCAGCGTTGGAGGGGGCAACGGGGAGCTGTTTTTT. This encodes CSVGGGNGELFF.

In its sample, this clonotype was seen many times. This rearrangement joins TRBV29-1 to TRBJ2-1; 8 bases map to TRBD1. CDR1 is SQVTM and CDR2 is ANQGSEA in the germline V gene. The V gene end was trimmed by 8 bases and the J gene end by 1 base; junction bases not matched to a gene: 10. This CDR3 comprises 15 residues. CDR3 coding DNA: TGCAGCCTTTCCCGGACAGGGCCTTCCTACAATGAGCAGTTCTTC. It is translated as CSLSRTGPSYNEQFF.

This clonotype was detected many times. This chain links TRBV20-1 with TRBJ1-2; D gene ambiguous. V gave up 0 bases and J gave up 4 bases, with 15 bases separating them. The CDR3 contains 15 residues. From germline, CDR1 is DFQATT and CDR2 SNEGSKA (reference sequence). CDR3 coding DNA: TGCAGTGCTAGAGATGGGAAGATACCTCTCTATGGCTACACCTTC. Translated: CSARDGKIPLYGYTF.

The chain combines TRBV29-1 with TRBJ1-2, with D possibly TRBD1 on 6 matching bases. V dropped 2 bases and J dropped 1 base, with 8 bases sitting between them. The CDR3 is made up of 13 amino acids. Germline V gene sequence: CDR1 SQVTM, CDR2 ANQGSEA. CDR3 sequence: CSVETGNNYGYTF. In DNA, the CDR3 is TGCAGCGTTGAAACAGGGAATAACTATGGCTACACCTTC. The whole variable domain, remainder taken from reference TRBV29-1 and TRBJ1-2, is SAVISQKPSRDICQRGTSLTIQCQVDSQVTMMFWYRQQPGQSLTLIATANQGSEATYESGFVIDKFPISRPNLTFSTLTVSNMSPEDSSIYLCSVETGNNYGYTFGSGTRLTVV.